Listed here are 7 T cell receptor beta chains from one sample, sequenced in a study of T cell repertoires in cytomegalovirus infection. These receptors have no known antigen. MiXCR was run by TCRdb on the reads, yielding one entry per CDR3 protein. The table has roughly 730,000 distinct CDR3 sequences, approximately 33% seen once. The specimen comprised cultured PBMCs, sampled from culture after CMV antigen stimulation. Source of these receptors: a human donor in good health (CMV status not recorded). Some clones in this sample may be carry-over from other donors' samples.

J is TRBJ2-1 and V is TRBV6-6; 8 positions match TRBD2. Germline trimming cut 0 bases from V and 9 bases from J; bases unmatched to any gene: 13. Germline values: CDR1 MNHNY, CDR2 SVGAGI (reference sequence). This CDR3 comprises 17 residues. The CDR3 loop reads CASSYSSSGSRWVEQFF. The CDR3 DNA reads as TGTGCCAGCAGTTACTCTTCCAGCGGGAGCCGTTGGGTTGAGCAGTTCTTC.

This clonotype has a count of ten or more. The genes are TRBV7-2 and TRBJ2-7, with D possibly matching TRBD2 (6 bases). The CDR3 runs 15 residues. Germline values: CDR1 SGHTA, CDR2 FQGNSA. V was pared by 7 bases and J by 2 bases, with 18 bases between. CDR3 protein: CASNPSLASTYEQYF. CDR3 sequence (DNA): TGTGCCAGCAACCCCTCGCTAGCGTCTACCTACGAGCAGTACTTC.

V usage is TRBV28 and J usage is TRBJ2-3; D unresolved. Germline-derived CDR1 and CDR2 are MDHEN and SYDVKM. The CDR3 consists of 14 residues. Trimming cost V 6 bases and J 0 bases, with 10 bases left between them. CDR3 protein: CASSLPRSTDTQYF. The CDR3 region has the DNA TGTGCCAGCAGCCTCCCCCGCAGCACAGATACGCAGTATTTT.

The rearrangement uses TRBV25-1 and TRBJ1-4, with 7 bases identical to TRBD1. The ends lost 3 bases at V and 8 bases at J; junction bases unmatched: 9. The CDR3 sequence is 15 residues long. Per the germline V gene, CDR1 is MGHDK and CDR2 is SYGVNS. CDR3 region: CASSEVYRGGEKLFF. The CDR3 nucleotides read TGTGCCAGCAGTGAGGTTTACAGGGGTGGGGAAAAACTGTTTTTT.

V usage is TRBV7-2 and J usage is TRBJ2-3; TRBD2 agrees at 10 bases. CDR1 is SGHTA and CDR2 is FQGNSA in the germline V gene. The CDR3 is 19 residues long. V gave up 1 base and J gave up 2 bases; unmatched junction bases: 12. CDR3 nucleotides: TGTGCCAGCAGCTTAGATCCCCGTAGAGCGGGAGGGACCACAGATACGCAGTATTTT. Its protein product is CASSLDPRRAGGTTDTQYF. The variable domain in full, completed from reference TRBV7-2 and TRBJ2-3, reads GAGVSQSPSNKVTEKGKDVELRCDPISGHTALYWYRQSLGQGLEFLIYFQGNSAPDKSGLPSDRFSAERTGGSVSTLTIQRTQQEDSAVYLCASSLDPRRAGGTTDTQYFGPGTRLTVL.

There are many counts of this clonotype. V gene TRBV23-1 combines with J gene TRBJ2-5, with 7 bases that match TRBD2. TRBV23-1 is an open reading frame, and its role is uncertain. The trim removed 4 bases at V and 3 bases at J, leaving 2 bases unmatched. The CDR3 is made up of 13 amino acids. DNA of the CDR3: TGCGCCAGCAGTCGCCTAGCGGAAGAGACCCAGTACTTC. Its protein product is CASSRLAEETQYF.

The chain joins TRBV20-1 to TRBJ1-2; 7 bases are shared with TRBD1. The V gene's germline CDR1 is DFQATT and CDR2 SNEGSKA (reference sequence). This CDR3 has 12 residues. After removal of 6 bases from V and 3 bases from J, the junction contained 4 bases not matched to a gene. CDR3 sequence reads: CSARGQDYGYTF. The CDR3 DNA is TGCAGTGCCCGCGGACAGGACTATGGCTACACCTTC.